This T cell receptor (beta chain) was profiled in a study of memory CD4+ T cells and cytomegalovirus serostatus. Single viable CD3+CD4+CD8-CD45RO+ cells were sorted as the memory CD4+ T cells. Serostatus was set by detecting CMV pp150, pp28, p38, p52 IgG. The CDR3 loop spans 15 amino acids. Trimming stripped 5 bases from V and 0 bases from J, with 14 bases between. In germline, CDR1 is LNHDA, CDR2 SQIVND (reference sequence). Of note for this clone: Its antigen is unidentified.

General study findings and limits: The CMV-associated TCR signature appears largely within the CD4+ memory repertoire. 67 of 164 known CMV-associated TCRbeta sequences appeared in CD4+ memory.

Clones were read by immunoSEQ multiplex PCR, and TCRdb kept only the in-frame ones, dropping some. The sample includes 45,000 to 55,000 clones, 60% to 80% of them seen just once. Sequencing input: memory CD4+ T cells from blood. This clonotype was sampled from an adult in good health and CMV-seronegative. The chain carries TRBV19 and TRBJ2-7; D may match TRBD1 or TRBD2 (5 bases each). The CDR3 region is CASSAGDRSSYEQYF. The CDR3 region has the DNA TGTGCCAGTAGTGCCGGGGACCGGAGCTCCTACGAGCAGTACTTC.